The sequence of this T cell receptor (beta chain) was determined in a study of T-cell reconstitution after alpha-beta-depleted transplantation in children. General observations from the study: It was reported that alpha-beta T cells came from several hundred expanded graft clones (about two months after transplant). One year post-transplant, T-cell counts and diversity were largely derived from T cells produced anew. Recipient T cells and thymic progenitors that survived were the source of the high TCRbeta diversity seen at day 60 in some patients.

This clonotype was seen once. Its target is not known. The authors prepared the TCRbeta library with unique molecular identifiers. MiXCR, applied by TCRdb to the PCR reads, yields one record per CDR3 protein. The table has about 580,000 distinct CDR3 sequences, 20% to 25% seen once. This receptor was taken from a boy under two years old who had a stem cell transplant for acute myeloid leukemia, so the T cells may come from the graft donor. Specimen: PBMCs, mostly from graft donor cells, collected 360 days after TCRalphabeta/CD19-depleted stem cell transplant.

CDR3 nucleotide sequence: TGTGCCACCAGCAGAGGCACCGGGGCCTTAATGGGCTACGAGCAGTACTTC. The encoded protein is CATSRGTGALMGYEQYF. The J gene is TRBJ2-7, the V gene TRBV15, with D perhaps given as TRBD1 or TRBD2 (5 bases each). Germline V gene sequence: CDR1 LNHNV, CDR2 YYDKDF (reference sequence). V was shortened by 1 base and J by 3 bases, with 19 bases between the two germline ends. This CDR3 comprises 17 residues.